A selection of T cell receptor beta chains follows, all from one sample in a study. TCRdb reanalysed the 5' RACE reads using MiXCR and keeps one entry per CDR3 protein. The data contain about 57,000 distinct CDR3 sequences, around 24% of them singletons. The sequencing input was tumor-infiltrating Tregs sorted from the breast tumor. The origin of the receptors is a female donor with breast cancer. Both conserved end residues are part of each CDR3. The order of the fields is J gene, V gene, D gene, CDR3 protein. The D gene is left open where the match is weak.

J gene: TRBJ2-3; V gene: TRBV4-3; D gene: .; CDR3 protein: CASSRGDLGSDTQYF
J gene: TRBJ2-7; V gene: TRBV5-1; D gene: .; CDR3 protein: CASSLDSEQYF
J gene: TRBJ2-1; V gene: TRBV7-2; D gene: TRBD1; CDR3 protein: CASSFPGQGIIF
J gene: TRBJ2-2; V gene: TRBV7-2; D gene: TRBD2; CDR3 protein: CASSLVLAGGPTGELFF
J gene: TRBJ1-1; V gene: TRBV5-8; D gene: TRBD1; CDR3 protein: CASSLTGQGNTEAFF
J gene: TRBJ2-1; V gene: TRBV2; D gene: .; CDR3 protein: CASNPGLVFDEQFF
J gene: TRBJ2-2; V gene: TRBV29-1; D gene: .; CDR3 protein: CSVRIAANTGELFF
J gene: TRBJ1-2; V gene: TRBV3-1; D gene: .; CDR3 protein: CATGGAYGYTF
J gene: TRBJ2-5; V gene: TRBV6-6; D gene: TRBD1; CDR3 protein: CASSQGTGGETQYF
J gene: TRBJ2-7; V gene: TRBV5-1; D gene: TRBD1; CDR3 protein: CASSWDSLSPNEQYF
J gene: TRBJ2-2; V gene: TRBV5-1; D gene: .; CDR3 protein: CASKSADTGELFF
J gene: TRBJ2-1; V gene: TRBV4-2; D gene: .; CDR3 protein: CASSQDRLSYNEQFF
J gene: TRBJ2-5; V gene: TRBV20-1; D gene: TRBD1; CDR3 protein: CSARHFGQGVRTQYF
J gene: TRBJ2-2; V gene: TRBV2; D gene: .; CDR3 protein: CASSIMESGVELFF
J gene: TRBJ2-7; V gene: TRBV11-2; D gene: TRBD2; CDR3 protein: CASSPIVRGLAGSHEQYF
J gene: TRBJ2-5; V gene: TRBV7-8; D gene: .; CDR3 protein: CASSFASQGPRAQYF